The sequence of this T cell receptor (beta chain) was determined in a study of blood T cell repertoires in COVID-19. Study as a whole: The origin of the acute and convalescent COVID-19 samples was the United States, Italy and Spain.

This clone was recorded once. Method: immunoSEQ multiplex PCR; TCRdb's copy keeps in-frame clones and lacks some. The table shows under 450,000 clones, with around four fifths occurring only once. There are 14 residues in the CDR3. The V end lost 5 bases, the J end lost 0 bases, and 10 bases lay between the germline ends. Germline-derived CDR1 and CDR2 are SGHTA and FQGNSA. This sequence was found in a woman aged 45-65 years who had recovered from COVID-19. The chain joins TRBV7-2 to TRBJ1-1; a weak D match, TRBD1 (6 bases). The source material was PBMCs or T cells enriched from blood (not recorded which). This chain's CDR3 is CASSADRLNTEAFF. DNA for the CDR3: TGTGCCAGCAGCGCGGACAGATTGAACACTGAAGCTTTCTTT.